This T cell receptor (beta chain) originates from a study of blood T cells in healthy people across ages. Study-level information: About one barcoded beta molecule per two T cells came from capture by template switching. Study conclusions and caveats: Age showed a roughly linear inverse relationship with TCR beta diversity per million T cells.

The CDR3 extends over 16 amino acids. Germline CDR1 is LNHDA and CDR2 is SQIVND (reference sequence). Trimming left V 3 bases short and J 3 bases short, with 16 bases between. The second PCR ran about 6 to 12 cycles with a sample-barcoded 5' primer and J-beta primers. MiXCR, run by TCRdb on the 5' RACE reads, gives a single entry per CDR3 protein. This table holds some 930,000 distinct CDR3 sequences, 25% to 35% found once. Worth noting for this clonotype: Its antigen is unknown.

The sample also formed part of further work on T cells of mothers and their children. That work adds: Added by the second PCR's M1S primer were sample barcodes and 2-4 random nucleotides. The effect of thymic selection on TCR recombination output is similar between related and unrelated pairs.

Sequenced material: blood. This TCR was sampled from a woman aged 40 to 50 in good health. V and J are TRBV19 and TRBJ2-3; D might be TRBD2 (5 bases). The chain's CDR3 is CASSMYLGLTTDTQYF. The CDR3 DNA follows: TGTGCCAGTAGTATGTATTTAGGACTTACGACAGATACGCAGTATTTT.